Below are 12 T cell receptor beta chains sequenced from a single sample in a study of T-cell reconstitution after alpha-beta-depleted transplantation in children. TCRbeta library construction was performed incorporating unique molecular identifiers. Each CDR3 protein is one row after TCRdb ran MiXCR on the PCR reads. The sample lists more than 400,000 distinct CDR3 sequences; over 9.5% were seen once. The sequencing used PBMCs, mostly from graft donor cells, collected 180 days after TCRalphabeta/CD19-depleted stem cell transplant. The receptor set was obtained from a female patient aged 2-10 years who had a stem cell transplant for aplastic anemia, so the T cells may come from the graft donor.

The CDR3 sequence: CASSSGVSYNEQFF. The CDR3 DNA reads TGTGCCAGCAGCTCGGGGGTATCGTACAATGAGCAGTTCTTC. The chain is built from TRBV11-2 and TRBJ2-1, with D tentatively TRBD2 (6 bases). Looked up from germline, CDR1 is SGHAT and CDR2 is FQNNGV. V lost 4 bases, J lost 4 bases, and 11 bases lay in between. This CDR3 has 14 residues.

This clonotype has only a few counts. The chain recombines TRBV7-9 with TRBJ2-7; weak D call: TRBD1 (5 bases). CDR1 is SEHNR and CDR2 is FQNEAQ in the germline V gene (reference sequence). Trimming shortened V by 2 bases and J by 2 bases, and 10 bases separated the two germline ends. The CDR3 contains 14 residues. The CDR3 DNA reads as TGTGCCAGCAGCTTAAGTCAGGGTCCCTACGAGCAGTACGTC. As protein: CASSLSQGPYEQYV.

This clonotype was counted only a few times. The CDR3 DNA reads as TGCGCCAGCAGCTTTAGCAGGGGCGGTGACAATGAGCAGTTCTTC. It specifies CASSFSRGGDNEQFF. The chain carries TRBV5-1 and TRBJ2-1; TRBD1 is a possible D gene (6 bases). V shed 2 bases and J shed 5 bases, with 14 bases lying between them. The germline V gene has CDR1 SGHRS and CDR2 YFSETQ. There are 15 residues in the CDR3.

The table lists this clonotype with a few counts. The chain carries TRBV11-1 and TRBJ1-1; D gene unclear. The CDR3 is 17 residues long. Germline loops: CDR1 SGHAT, CDR2 FQDESV (reference sequence). Trimming left V 1 base short and J 0 bases short, with 15 bases between. For the CDR3, the DNA is TGTGCCAGCAGCTTAGTTCGGACGGAAGGTTTGAACACTGAAGCTTTCTTT. Protein: CASSLVRTEGLNTEAFF.

The rearrangement links TRBV29-1 to TRBJ2-2, with TRBD2 matching over 8 bases. The ends lost 3 bases at V and 4 bases at J; junction bases unmatched: 1. Germline CDR1 reads SQVTM; CDR2 reads ANQGSEA. CDR3 size: 13 residues. The CDR3 nucleotides are TGCAGCGTTGAGGCGGGGGGCACCGGGGAGCTGTTTTTT. Translated, it gives CSVEAGGTGELFF.

CDR3 DNA sequence: TGTGCCTGGAGTGTACTTATAGGGGTCACTGAAGCTTTCTTT. Its translation: CAWSVLIGVTEAFF. The J gene is TRBJ1-1, the V gene TRBV30; tentatively, D is TRBD1 (5 bases). V was pared by 0 bases and J by 4 bases, with 12 bases between. CDR3 length: 14 residues. Germline CDR1 is GTSNPN and CDR2 is SVGIG (reference sequence).

The table lists this clonotype with a few counts. The genes are TRBV3-1 and TRBJ2-4; D unclear. Germline CDR1 LGHDT, CDR2 YNNKEL (reference sequence). Trimming left V 0 bases short and J 5 bases short, with 8 bases between. The CDR3 is made up of 14 amino acids. The CDR3 coding sequence is TGTGCCAGCAGCCAAGATATTAGGGAAAACATTCAGTACTTC. Translated, it gives CASSQDIRENIQYF.

The J gene is TRBJ1-4, the V gene TRBV7-2, with D perhaps matching TRBD1 (5 bases). Trimming pared 5 bases from V and 0 bases from J, leaving 10 bases between. CDR3 length: 15 amino acids. Germline CDR1 is SGHTA and CDR2 is FQGNSA. In nucleotides, the CDR3 is TGTGCCAGCAGCAGGACACCCGCAACTAATGAAAAACTGTTTTTT. This sequence encodes CASSRTPATNEKLFF.

This clonotype showed up just a few times. The chain couples TRBV20-1 to TRBJ2-7; no clear D gene. The V and J ends lost 3 bases and 6 bases respectively, with 6 bases between them. Germline V gene sequence: CDR1 DFQATT, CDR2 SNEGSKA (reference sequence). This CDR3 comprises 10 residues. CDR3 sequence: CSARASEQYF. CDR3 nucleotide sequence: TGCAGTGCTAGGGCGAGCGAGCAGTACTTC.

V is TRBV28 and J is TRBJ2-1, with 7 bases identical to TRBD2. Unmatched junction bases numbered 13, after V lost 5 bases and J lost 0 bases. This CDR3 spans 18 amino acids. Germline V gene data show CDR1 as MDHEN and CDR2 as SYDVKM. CDR3: CASSLHAVLASSYNEQFF. In DNA, the CDR3 is TGTGCCAGCAGTCTCCACGCCGTACTAGCGAGCTCCTACAATGAGCAGTTCTTC.

J is TRBJ1-2 and V is TRBV3-1; perhaps TRBD1 as D (5 bases). V lost 4 bases and J lost 0, with 21 bases in between. CDR1 is LGHDT and CDR2 is YNNKEL in the germline V gene (reference sequence). The length of the CDR3 is 18 residues. CDR3 in amino acids: CASSPQPGRIETNYGYTF. In nucleotides, the CDR3 is TGTGCCAGCAGCCCCCAACCGGGACGGATAGAGACTAACTATGGCTACACCTTC.

V gene TRBV7-2 combines with J gene TRBJ2-4, with no clear D. The V and J ends lost 1 base and 8 bases respectively, with 9 bases between them. Germline CDR1 SGHTA, CDR2 FQGNSA. The length of the CDR3 is 13 residues. The CDR3 bases are TGTGCCAGCAGCTTAGTTCAGCGTCACATTCAGTACTTC. Translation gives CASSLVQRHIQYF.